These 8 T cell receptor beta chains share one sample of origin, sequenced in a study of CD8+ T cells in alopecia areata. RNA extraction and reverse transcription yielded cDNA as sequencing template. Sequenced by immunoSEQ multiplex PCR; TCRdb stores in-frame clones only, minus some. The table shows around 100,000 clones, with around 50% occurring only once. The treatment here: oral pan-JAK inhibitor, 5-10 mg twice daily. The sequences come from CD8+ T cells sorted from blood, collected at week 24, from a patient treated with tofacitinib. These receptors came from a human donor with alopecia areata.

With regard to this clone: The sample holds other DNA sequences that translate to the same CDR3. The V and J genes are TRBV4-1 and TRBJ1-1; no definite D call. This CDR3 has 15 amino acids. Germline V gene sequence: CDR1 MGHRA, CDR2 YSYEKL. Between the trimmed V and J ends, which lost 1 base and 1 base, there was a span of 10 bases. CDR3 bases: TGCGCCAGCAGCCAAGTTGGCGGGGAGAACACTGAAGCTTTCTTT. This sequence encodes CASSQVGGENTEAFF.

In its sample, this clone was seen a few times. CDR3 sequence (DNA): TGTGCCAGCAGCTTCGGCAGGGCATGGGAGCAGTACTTC. Protein sequence: CASSFGRAWEQYF. The chain recombines TRBV5-4 with TRBJ2-7; D perhaps matches TRBD1 (5 bases). Germline CDR1 reads SGHNT; CDR2 reads YYREEE (reference sequence). The V and J ends lost 2 bases and 7 bases respectively, with 13 bases between them. The CDR3 extends over 13 amino acids.

This chain connects TRBV27 to TRBJ2-1; TRBD2 matches 11 bases. The CDR3 covers 16 residues. Germline V gene sequence: CDR1 MNHEY, CDR2 SMNVEV (reference sequence). V was pared by 5 bases and J by 9 bases, with 12 bases of the junction left unmatched. In DNA form, the CDR3 reads TGTGCCAGCAGTCCCATTAGCGGGGGGGCTTCGGGTGAGCAGTTCTTC. Its translation is CASSPISGGASGEQFF.

The CDR3, as DNA: TGTGCCAGCAGCCCGGCCGGGACTATAAACATTCAGTACTTC. It encodes CASSPAGTINIQYF. V is TRBV14 and J is TRBJ2-4; 7 bases map to TRBD2. V trimming: 4 bases; J trimming: 6 bases; junction bases outside the gene matches: 6. Germline CDR1 is SGHDN and CDR2 is FVKESK. CDR3 length: 14 amino acids. Filled out from reference TRBV14 and TRBJ2-4, the complete variable domain reads EAGVTQFPSHSVIEKGQTVTLRCDPISGHDNLYWYRRVMGKEIKFLLHFVKESKQDESGMPNNRFLAERTGGTYSTLKVQPAELEDSGVYFCASSPAGTINIQYFGAGTRLSVL.

The chain recombines TRBV27 with TRBJ2-7; tentatively, D is TRBD1 or TRBD2 (6 bases each). Per germline, CDR1 MNHEY and CDR2 SMNVEV (reference sequence). V lost 3 bases to trimming and J lost 7 bases, with 16 bases between them. This CDR3 is 14 amino acids long. CDR3 bases: TGTGCCAGCAGTTTGGGGGGACACCCCGGGGAGCAGTACTTC. Translating it yields CASSLGGHPGEQYF.

The J gene is TRBJ1-6, the V gene TRBV6-6; D gene uncertain. Germline-derived CDR1 and CDR2 are MNHNY and SVGAGI (reference sequence). V lost 8 bases and J lost 11, with 13 bases in between. This CDR3 comprises 12 residues. CDR3 coding DNA: TGTGCCAGCGGCGAGTCGGGTCCACCCCTCCACTTT. This translates into CASGESGPPLHF.

This clone was picked up a small number of times. The J gene is TRBJ2-1, the V gene TRBV2; perhaps D is TRBD1 or TRBD2 (5 bases each). The CDR3 sequence is 14 residues long. Trimming took off 2 bases at V and 7 bases at J, with 12 bases between the two ends. Germline-derived CDR1 and CDR2 are SNHLY and FYNNEI. CDR3 coding DNA: TGTGCCAGCAGTGAACTGGGGGTTGAGAATGAGCAGTTCTTC. Its translation is CASSELGVENEQFF.

This clone was observed a handful of times. The V call is TRBV11-2, the J call TRBJ2-5; D might be TRBD1 (5 bases). The V end was cut by 5 bases, the J end by 6 bases, with 16 bases between. In germline, CDR1 is SGHAT, CDR2 FQNNGV. The CDR3 is 14 residues long. CDR3 nucleotide sequence: TGTGCCAGCAGCCCATCGGACACGAGGAAGACCCAGTACTTC. It translates to CASSPSDTRKTQYF.